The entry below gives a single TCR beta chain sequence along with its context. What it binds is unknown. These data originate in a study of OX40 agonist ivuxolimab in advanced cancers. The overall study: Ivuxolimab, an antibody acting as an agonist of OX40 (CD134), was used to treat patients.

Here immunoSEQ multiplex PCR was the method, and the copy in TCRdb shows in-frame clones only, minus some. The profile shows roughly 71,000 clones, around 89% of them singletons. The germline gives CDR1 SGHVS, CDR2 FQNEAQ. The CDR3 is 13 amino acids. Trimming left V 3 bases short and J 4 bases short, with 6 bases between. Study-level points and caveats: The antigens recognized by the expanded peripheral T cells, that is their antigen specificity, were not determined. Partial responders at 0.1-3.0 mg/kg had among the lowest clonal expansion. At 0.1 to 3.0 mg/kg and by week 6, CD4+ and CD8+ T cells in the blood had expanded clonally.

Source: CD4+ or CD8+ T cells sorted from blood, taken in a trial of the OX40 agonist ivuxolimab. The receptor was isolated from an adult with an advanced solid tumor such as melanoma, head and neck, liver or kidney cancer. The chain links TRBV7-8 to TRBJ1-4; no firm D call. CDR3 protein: CASSFGYNEKLFF. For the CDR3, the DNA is TGTGCCAGCAGCTTCGGATATAATGAAAAACTGTTTTTT.